The 15 T cell receptor beta chains given below trace back to one sample, sequenced in a study of blood T cells in healthy people across ages. Combining a sample-barcoded 5' primer with a J-beta primer mix, a second PCR ran for roughly 7 to 12 cycles. TCRdb called the 5' RACE reads again in MiXCR, with one record for every CDR3 protein. The table has about 1,800,000 distinct CDR3 sequences, 28% seen once; the top ten hold more than 6%. Input material: blood. Receptor source: a woman younger than 45 in good health.

This clonotype has ten or more counts. This chain joins TRBV7-2 and TRBJ2-4; D possibly matches TRBD1 or TRBD2 (5 bases each). This CDR3 is 17 amino acids long. Germline CDR1 and CDR2: SGHTA and FQGNSA. Trimming stripped 3 bases from V and 0 bases from J, with 15 bases between. DNA of the CDR3: TGTGCCAGCAGCTTGGACTTGACGACAGTAGCCAAAAACATTCAGTACTTC. It codes for CASSLDLTTVAKNIQYF.

The chain is built from TRBV5-1 and TRBJ2-5; D perhaps matches TRBD1 (7 bases). The length of the CDR3 is 16 residues. Trimming took 4 bases from V and 10 from J, leaving 26 bases between them. Germline V gene lookup returns CDR1 SGHRS and CDR2 YFSETQ. The CDR3 sequence is CASSPEPGGRGDDQYF. The CDR3 region has the DNA TGCGCCAGCAGCCCGGAGCCAGGCGGCAGGGGGGATGACCAGTACTTC.

This clonotype was seen a handful of times. With a much larger clone just one base away, this may be a read error. This rearrangement joins TRBV7-3 to TRBJ2-5; the D gene could be TRBD1 or TRBD2 (6 bases each). Trimming removed 5 bases from V and 7 bases from J, with 23 bases in between. The CDR3 has 16 residues. The germline gives CDR1 SGHTA, CDR2 FQGTGA. CDR3 sequence reads: CASSLNGGSNGGTQYF. CDR3 nucleotides: TGTGCCAGCAGCCTCAACGGGGGCAGCAATGGAGGGACCCAGTACTTC. The full variable domain, in which reference TRBV7-3 and TRBJ2-5 provide the parts outside the CDR3, is GAGVSQTPSNKVTEKGKYVELRCDPISGHTALYWYRQSLGQGPEFLIYFQGTGAADDSGLPNDRFFAVRPEGSVSTLKIQRTERGDSAVYLCASSLNGGSNGGTQYFGPGTRLLVL.

At least ten counts were recorded for this clonotype. The genes are TRBV6-5 and TRBJ1-1; D may be TRBD1 (6 bases). V lost 6 bases and J lost 2, with 10 bases in between. The CDR3 spans 13 residues. Germline V gene lookup returns CDR1 MNHEY and CDR2 SVGAGI. CDR3 amino acids: CASSRTDNTEAFF. The CDR3, as DNA: TGTGCCAGCAGCAGGACAGACAACACTGAAGCTTTCTTT.

The gene calls are TRBV7-8 and TRBJ1-6; D is unclear. CDR3 size: 14 residues. Between the trimmed V and J ends, which lost 1 base and 9 bases, there was a span of 10 bases. The germline gives CDR1 SGHVS, CDR2 FQNEAQ. CDR3: CASSLGRASSPLHF. The CDR3, as DNA: TGTGCCAGCAGCTTAGGGAGGGCGAGTTCACCCCTCCACTTT.

This clonotype came up a few times. The chain employs TRBV2 and TRBJ1-6; TRBD1 matches at 8 bases. Trimming removed 8 bases from V and 9 bases from J; junction bases left unmatched: 9. Germline CDR1 reads SNHLY; CDR2 reads FYNNEI. CDR3 length: 14 amino acids. CDR3 bases: TGTGCCAGCCAAGAACAGGGGGTTGGTTCACCCCTCCACTTT. Translating it yields CASQEQGVGSPLHF.

The rearrangement uses TRBV12-3 or TRBV12-4 and TRBJ1-5; no clear D gene. V lost 7 bases to trimming and J lost 0 bases, with 13 bases between them. This CDR3 is 15 amino acids long. This CDR3 reads CASTMGYLSNQPQHF. DNA for the CDR3: TGTGCCAGCACGATGGGATACCTTAGCAATCAGCCCCAGCATTTT.

The sample holds many counts of this clonotype. The V call is TRBV6-6, the J call TRBJ2-1; the match to TRBD2 covers 9 bases. V was pared by 0 bases and J by 4 bases, with 7 bases of the junction left unmatched. Germline lookup yields CDR1 MNHNY and CDR2 SVGAGI (reference sequence). The CDR3 totals 17 residues. CDR3 DNA sequence: TGTGCCAGCAGTTACTCTGGGCTAGCGGGAATATACAATGAGCAGTTCTTC. Its translation: CASSYSGLAGIYNEQFF.

V usage is TRBV5-1 and J usage is TRBJ1-1; TRBD1 might be the D (5 bases). This CDR3 contains 14 residues. Germline CDR1 reads SGHRS; CDR2 reads YFSETQ. V was cut by 1 base and J by 4 bases, with 11 bases left in between. CDR3 protein: CASSLSGGSTEAFF. CDR3 coding DNA: TGCGCCAGCAGCTTGAGCGGGGGGAGCACTGAAGCTTTCTTT.

V is TRBV12-3 or TRBV12-4 and J is TRBJ2-1; no definite D call. Trimming cost V 5 bases and J 9 bases, with 14 bases left between them. The CDR3 contains 13 residues. The CDR3 reads CASSPPGVVEQFF. The CDR3 DNA reads as TGTGCCAGCAGTCCCCCGGGCGTGGTTGAGCAGTTCTTC.

Note on this clonotype: The junction differs from germline at one of its ends, possibly a read error. This chain uses TRBV3-1 with TRBJ2-5; perhaps TRBD1 as D (5 bases). Per germline, CDR1 LGHDT and CDR2 YNNKEL (reference sequence). This CDR3 comprises 16 residues. This CDR3 reads CASSEESAGLRETQYF. The CDR3 nucleotides are TGTGCCAGCAGCGAAGAGTCGGCAGGGCTAAGAGAGACCCAGTACTTC.

The chain has TRBV11-2 and TRBJ1-2, with unresolved D. The length of the CDR3 is 14 residues. CDR1 and CDR2 (germline): SGHAT, FQNNGV. V lost 1 base to trimming and J lost 7 bases, with 13 bases between them. CDR3 in amino acids: CASSLGSEAGGYTF. CDR3 sequence (DNA): TGTGCCAGCAGCTTAGGCTCAGAGGCTGGTGGCTACACCTTC.

The chain combines TRBV7-2 with TRBJ1-1; tentatively, D is TRBD1 (5 bases). Germline V gives CDR1 SGHTA, CDR2 FQGNSA. Between the trimmed V and J ends, which lost 6 bases and 4 bases, there was a span of 12 bases. This CDR3 comprises 13 residues. Here the CDR3 reads CASRWGGGTEAFF. CDR3 DNA sequence: TGTGCCAGCAGGTGGGGGGGTGGCACTGAAGCTTTCTTT.

This clonotype was detected only a few times. The V gene is TRBV28, the J gene TRBJ2-7; D is undetermined. CDR3 length equals 14 residues. Trimming removed 3 bases from V and 9 bases from J, with 18 bases in between. Germline CDR1 and CDR2: MDHEN and SYDVKM. This CDR3 is CASSLPTEGTLQYF. The CDR3 DNA follows: TGTGCCAGCAGTTTGCCGACTGAAGGAACTCTGCAGTACTTC.

This clonotype was observed a handful of times. This sequence joins TRBV7-2 and TRBJ2-4, with D perhaps TRBD1 (6 bases). This CDR3 contains 15 residues. Germline loops: CDR1 SGHTA, CDR2 FQGNSA. Trimming cost V 4 bases and J 3 bases, with 13 bases left between them. The CDR3 here is CASSWRTASKNIQYF. The CDR3 region has the DNA TGTGCCAGCAGCTGGAGGACAGCTAGCAAAAACATTCAGTACTTC.